These 10 T cell receptor beta chains came from one sample sequenced in a study of blood T cell repertoires in COVID-19. This table comes from immunoSEQ multiplex PCR, and its TCRdb copy is limited to in-frame clones, with some not included. In the table there are about 180,000 clones, roughly 79% of which are singletons. The specimen sequenced was peripheral blood. Receptors originate from a woman between 65 and 79 years old with acute or convalescent COVID-19.

The rearrangement uses TRBV2 and TRBJ2-2, with D tentatively TRBD1 (6 bases). This CDR3 spans 13 amino acids. Trimming shortened V by 7 bases and J by 4 bases, and 10 bases separated the two germline ends. Germline V gene sequence: CDR1 SNHLY, CDR2 FYNNEI. The CDR3 DNA sequence: TGTGCCAGCACCGAACAGGGCACCGGGGAGCTGTTTTTT. It encodes CASTEQGTGELFF.

J is TRBJ1-3 and V is TRBV2, with no clear D. The germline V gene has CDR1 SNHLY and CDR2 FYNNEI. V was cut by 5 bases and J by 4 bases, with 15 bases left in between. The CDR3 consists of 15 residues. CDR3 sequence reads: CASSTNRARGNTIYF. Here the CDR3 DNA reads TGTGCCAGCAGTACCAACCGAGCCCGGGGAAACACCATATATTTT.

The rearrangement uses TRBV7-2 and TRBJ2-7; 11 nucleotides align to TRBD2. Germline loops: CDR1 SGHTA, CDR2 FQGNSA. J gave up 5 bases and V 4 bases, and 10 bases lay outside the gene matches. This CDR3 contains 16 residues. As DNA, the CDR3 is TGTGCCAGCAGCTCCTCACTAGCGGGAGTAAAGAACGAGCAGTACTTC. Protein product: CASSSSLAGVKNEQYF.

The CDR3 DNA reads as TGTGCCAGCAGCCACAACTCTAACACCGGGGAGCTGTTTTTT. Residues: CASSHNSNTGELFF. This chain joins TRBV3-1 (or the pseudogene TRBV3-2) and TRBJ2-2; D gene ambiguous. This CDR3 has 14 residues. Trimming stripped 3 bases from V and 2 bases from J, with 7 bases between. Looked up from germline, CDR1 is LGHDT and CDR2 is YNNKEL (reference sequence).

This chain uses TRBV9 with TRBJ2-2; TRBD2 aligns across 7 bases. The CDR3 is 16 amino acids. V dropped 4 bases and J dropped 2; count of bases not matched to a gene: 8. Germline lookup yields CDR1 SGDLS and CDR2 YYNGEE. The CDR3 DNA is TGTGCCAGCAGCTTTATAAGCGGGACCAACACCGGGGAGCTGTTTTTT. It codes for CASSFISGTNTGELFF.

The chain recombines TRBV12-1 with TRBJ2-3; whether TRBD1, the table's D call, matches the DNA was not checked. TRBV12-1 is a listed pseudogene. This CDR3 comprises 16 residues. The chain's CDR3 is CASSHPDRASTDTQYF. The CDR3, as DNA: TGTGCCAGCAGCCATCCCGACAGGGCAAGCACAGATACGCAGTATTTT.

The chain employs TRBV19 and TRBJ1-4; D gene unclear. This CDR3 has 12 amino acids. Per germline, CDR1 LNHDA and CDR2 SQIVND (reference sequence). Trimming left V 7 bases short and J 5 bases short, with 8 bases between. For the CDR3, the DNA is TGTGCCAGTACATCAGCGAATGAAAAACTGTTTTTT. The encoded protein is CASTSANEKLFF.

This chain links TRBV3-1 (or the pseudogene TRBV3-2) with TRBJ1-2, with TRBD1 matching 10 bases. CDR1 and CDR2 (germline): LGHDT, YNNKEL (reference sequence). This CDR3 region has 15 residues. Trimming took 3 bases from V and 0 from J; bases not matched to a gene: 1. CDR3 sequence reads: CASSHGQGANYGYTF. The CDR3 nucleotides are TGTGCCAGCAGCCACGGACAGGGGGCTAACTATGGCTACACCTTC.

The CDR3 DNA follows: TGTGCCAGCAGTACCTCAACTTTACAGGGTAGGGGGACCCAGTACTTC. This encodes CASSTSTLQGRGTQYF. V is TRBV27 and J is TRBJ2-5, with a tentative D call TRBD1 (6 bases). This CDR3 is 16 amino acids long. The V gene's germline CDR1 is MNHEY and CDR2 SMNVEV (reference sequence). The V and J ends lost 5 bases and 7 bases respectively, with 23 bases between them.

The rearrangement uses TRBV30 and TRBJ1-5; TRBD1 matches at 9 bases. This CDR3 contains 14 residues. With V trimmed by 3 bases and J by 6 bases, 6 bases remained unmatched. Germline-derived CDR1 and CDR2 are GTSNPN and SVGIG (reference sequence). In nucleotides, the CDR3 is TGTGCCTGGAGCCCGGGACAGGGCCGTCAGCCCCAGCATTTT. Translating gives CAWSPGQGRQPQHF. Variable domain in full (rest from reference TRBV30 and TRBJ1-5): SQTIHQWPATLVQPVGSPLSLECTVEGTSNPNLYWYRQAAGRGLQLLFYSVGIGQISSEVPQNLSASRPQDRQFILSSKKLLLSDSGFYLCAWSPGQGRQPQHFGDGTRLSIL.